The 8 T cell receptor beta chains listed next were all sequenced from one sample in a study of shared clonotypes between healthy human individuals. The data were produced by immunoSEQ multiplex PCR, yet TCRdb's version contains in-frame clones alone and is incomplete. The repertoire holds about 1.1 million clones, with 60% to 80% as singletons. Sequencing was performed on memory CD4+ T cells from PBMCs. As to subset: CD45RA-negative fraction. The origin of the receptors is a young man in good health. Some clones in this sample may be carry-over from other donors' samples.

V gene TRBV19 combines with J gene TRBJ2-5; D perhaps matches TRBD2 (6 bases). The CDR3 has 15 residues. V was cut by 6 bases and J by 9 bases, with 23 bases left in between. Germline V gene lookup returns CDR1 LNHDA and CDR2 SQIVND (reference sequence). CDR3 DNA sequence: TGTGCCAGTAGCAAGACCGGCGGGACGCCCATGGCCCAGTACTTC. It specifies CASSKTGGTPMAQYF.

This clone has at least ten counts. In DNA, the CDR3 is TGTGCCAGCAGCTTTGGGGGGGCCCTACCCTCGGATGAGCAGTTCTTC. Translation: CASSFGGALPSDEQFF. The chain combines TRBV7-9 with TRBJ2-1, with a possible D match to TRBD2 (7 bases). The V gene's germline CDR1 is SEHNR and CDR2 FQNEAQ (reference sequence). The CDR3 totals 16 residues. The germline V and J ends were trimmed by 3 bases and 8 bases, with 20 bases remaining between them.

This clone was counted a few times. J is TRBJ2-1 and V is TRBV5-1, with D possibly matching TRBD2 (6 bases). Germline V gene sequence: CDR1 SGHRS, CDR2 YFSETQ. The CDR3 extends over 15 amino acids. Trimming pared 1 base from V and 3 bases from J, leaving 11 bases between. The CDR3 region is CASSLPSANYNEQFF. CDR3 in DNA: TGCGCCAGCAGCTTGCCTAGCGCCAACTACAATGAGCAGTTCTTC.

The V and J genes are TRBV6-4 and TRBJ1-2; 12 nucleotides line up with TRBD1. Germline loops: CDR1 MRHNA, CDR2 SNTAGT. V was clipped by 3 bases and J by 6 bases; unmatched bases: 2. This CDR3 region has 14 residues. CDR3 nucleotides: TGTGCCAGCAGTGAGGGGACAGGGGGCGATGGCTACACCTTC. Encoded protein: CASSEGTGGDGYTF.

The rearrangement joins TRBV28 to TRBJ2-7; D might be TRBD2 (6 bases). The CDR3 extends over 15 amino acids. CDR1 is MDHEN, CDR2 SYDVKM, per germline. V lost 5 bases, J lost 1 base, and 15 bases lay in between. CDR3 loop: CASSTHGSASYEQYF. CDR3 nucleotide sequence: TGTGCCAGCAGTACTCACGGGAGCGCGTCCTACGAGCAGTACTTC.

As to this clone: The same CDR3 arises from other DNA sequences in this sample as well. The chain combines TRBV11-1 with TRBJ2-2; tentative D call: TRBD2 (6 bases). CDR1 and CDR2 from the germline V gene are SGHAT and FQDESV (reference sequence). The CDR3 is 14 residues long. V gave up 5 bases and J gave up 2 bases, with 9 bases separating them. CDR3 nucleotide sequence: TGTGCCAGCAGCCCCGGGAGTAACACCGGGGAGCTGTTTTTT. This encodes CASSPGSNTGELFF.

This sequence joins TRBV6-5 and TRBJ1-4; 7 bases map to TRBD1. Germline loops: CDR1 MNHEY, CDR2 SVGAGI. The junction had 6 bases not matched to a gene; V was cut back by 6 bases and J by 5 bases. The CDR3 totals 14 residues. CDR3 sequence reads: CASRETGSNEKLFF. CDR3 bases: TGTGCCAGCAGGGAGACAGGGAGCAATGAAAAACTGTTTTTT.

This rearrangement joins TRBV5-6 to TRBJ1-1; TRBD1 matches at 9 bases. V trimming: 5 bases; J trimming: 6 bases; junction bases outside the gene matches: 17. Per the germline V gene, CDR1 is SGHDT and CDR2 is YYEEEE. The CDR3 length is 17 residues. CDR3 loop: CASRTKAGTGHLSEAFF. The CDR3 coding sequence is TGTGCCAGCAGGACGAAGGCCGGGACAGGGCACCTTTCTGAAGCTTTCTTT. The full variable domain, rest sourced from reference TRBV5-6 and TRBJ1-1, is DAGVTQSPTHLIKTRGQQVTLRCSPKSGHDTVSWYQQALGQGPQFIFQYYEEEERQRGNFPDRFSGHQFPNYSSELNVNALLLGDSALYLCASRTKAGTGHLSEAFFGQGTRLTVV.